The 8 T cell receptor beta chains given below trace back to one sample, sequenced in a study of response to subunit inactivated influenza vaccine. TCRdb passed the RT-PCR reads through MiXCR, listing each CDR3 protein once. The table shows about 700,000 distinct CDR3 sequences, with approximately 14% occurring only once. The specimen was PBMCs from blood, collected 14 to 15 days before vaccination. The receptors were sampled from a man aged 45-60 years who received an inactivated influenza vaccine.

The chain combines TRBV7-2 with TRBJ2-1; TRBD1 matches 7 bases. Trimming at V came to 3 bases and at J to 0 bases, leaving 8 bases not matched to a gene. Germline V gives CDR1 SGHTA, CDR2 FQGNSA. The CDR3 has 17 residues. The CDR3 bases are TGTGCCAGCAGCTTGCCCCCGGGACAGAGCTCCTACAATGAGCAGTTCTTC. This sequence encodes CASSLPPGQSSYNEQFF.

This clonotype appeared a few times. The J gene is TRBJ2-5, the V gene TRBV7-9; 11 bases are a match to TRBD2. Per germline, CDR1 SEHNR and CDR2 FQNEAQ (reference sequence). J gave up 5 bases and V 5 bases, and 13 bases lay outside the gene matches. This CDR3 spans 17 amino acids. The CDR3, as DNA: TGTGCCAGCAGCCGCTTAGGGCTAGCGGGAGGAAAGGAGACCCAGTACTTC. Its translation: CASSRLGLAGGKETQYF.

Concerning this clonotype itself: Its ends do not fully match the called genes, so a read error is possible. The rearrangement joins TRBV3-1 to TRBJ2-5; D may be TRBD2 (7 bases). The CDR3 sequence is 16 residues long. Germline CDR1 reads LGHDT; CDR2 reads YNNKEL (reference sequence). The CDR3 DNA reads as TGTGCCTGCAGCCAACGACCGGGGGGCCTTAGAGAGACCCAGTACTTC. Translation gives CACSQRPGGLRETQYF.

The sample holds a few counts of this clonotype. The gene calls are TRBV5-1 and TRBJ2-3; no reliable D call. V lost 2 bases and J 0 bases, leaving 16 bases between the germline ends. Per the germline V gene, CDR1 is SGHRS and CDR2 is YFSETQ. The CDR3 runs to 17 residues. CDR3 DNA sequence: TGCGCCAGCAGCTTATGGTCTAGGGTGAAGAGCACAGATACGCAGTATTTT. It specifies CASSLWSRVKSTDTQYF. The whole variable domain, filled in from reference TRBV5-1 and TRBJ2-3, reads KAGVTQTPRYLIKTRGQQVTLSCSPISGHRSVSWYQQTPGQGLQFLFEYFSETQRNKGNFPGRFSGRQFSNSRSEMNVSTLELGDSALYLCASSLWSRVKSTDTQYFGPGTRLTVL.

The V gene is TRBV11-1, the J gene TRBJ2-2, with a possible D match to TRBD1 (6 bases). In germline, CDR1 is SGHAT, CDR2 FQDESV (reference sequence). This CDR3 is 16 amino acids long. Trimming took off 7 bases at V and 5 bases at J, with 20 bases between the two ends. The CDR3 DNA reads TGTGCCAGCAACCCAAACAGGGAGCACAAAACCGGGGAGCTGTTTTTT. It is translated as CASNPNREHKTGELFF.

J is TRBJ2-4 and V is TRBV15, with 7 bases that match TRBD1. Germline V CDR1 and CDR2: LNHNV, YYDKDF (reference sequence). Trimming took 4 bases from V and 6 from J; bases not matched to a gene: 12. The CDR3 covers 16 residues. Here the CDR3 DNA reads TGTGCCACCAGCACGGGGATCGACAGGGTGGGAAACATTCAGTACTTC. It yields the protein CATSTGIDRVGNIQYF.

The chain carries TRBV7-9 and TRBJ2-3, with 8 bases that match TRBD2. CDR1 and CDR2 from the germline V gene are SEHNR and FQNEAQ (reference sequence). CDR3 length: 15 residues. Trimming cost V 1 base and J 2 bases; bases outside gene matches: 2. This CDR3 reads CASSLGRGVTDTQYF. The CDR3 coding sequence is TGTGCCAGCAGCTTAGGGCGGGGGGTCACAGATACGCAGTATTTT.

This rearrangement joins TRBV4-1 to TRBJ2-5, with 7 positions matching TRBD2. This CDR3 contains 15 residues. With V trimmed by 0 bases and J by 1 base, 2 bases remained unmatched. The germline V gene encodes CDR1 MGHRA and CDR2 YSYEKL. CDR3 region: CASSQETGGQETQYF. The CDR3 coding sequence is TGCGCCAGCAGCCAAGAGACGGGGGGCCAAGAGACCCAGTACTTC.